The 30 T cell receptor beta chains below all came from one sample that was sequenced in a study of cytomegalovirus exposure and HLA in healthy donors. A multiplex PCR was run with 60 Vbeta primers and 13 Jbeta primers. TCRdb keeps only in-frame clones here, not all; method: immunoSEQ multiplex PCR. The sample lists about 180,000 clones, roughly 83% occurring once. Sequenced: PBMCs. These receptors all come from a man aged 25 to 40 in good health and CMV-seronegative.

This clone has a single count. The V call is TRBV18, the J call TRBJ1-1, with 7 bases matching TRBD1. Per germline, CDR1 KGHSH and CDR2 LQKENI. V trimming: 4 bases; J trimming: 3 bases; junction bases outside the gene matches: 5. This CDR3 is 14 amino acids long. Written as DNA, the CDR3 is TGTGCCAGCTCACGAACCACAGGGGACACTGAAGCTTTCTTT. Translation gives CASSRTTGDTEAFF.

V and J are TRBV28 and TRBJ2-7, with a possible D match to TRBD1 (6 bases). This CDR3 contains 12 residues. The V and J ends lost 8 bases and 7 bases respectively, with 15 bases between them. Germline lookup yields CDR1 MDHEN and CDR2 SYDVKM. The CDR3 DNA reads TGTGCCAGCTGGACAGAGCAAAGGGAGCAGTACTTC. Translating gives CASWTEQREQYF. The full variable domain, with the rest looked up from reference TRBV28 and TRBJ2-7, is DVKVTQSSRYLVKRTGEKVFLECVQDMDHENMFWYRQDPGLGLRLIYFSYDVKMKEKGDIPEGYSVSREKKERFSLILESASTNQTSMYLCASWTEQREQYFGPGTRLTVT.

The chain uses TRBV27 and TRBJ2-3; 7 bases match TRBD1. There are 16 residues in the CDR3. Germline CDR1 MNHEY, CDR2 SMNVEV (reference sequence). V trimming: 5 bases; J trimming: 3 bases; junction bases outside the gene matches: 11. DNA of the CDR3: TGTGCCAGCAGTATTGGACAGGCATGGGGAACAGATACGCAGTATTTT. Its translation: CASSIGQAWGTDTQYF.

This chain links TRBV10-3 with TRBJ1-2, with 7 bases identical to TRBD1. Trimming removed 5 bases from V and 6 bases from J; junction bases left unmatched: 12. The CDR3 length is 15 residues. CDR1 is ENHRY, CDR2 SYGVKD, per germline. The CDR3 DNA reads as TGTGCCATCAGTCAGGGGGTTTTTTACCTAAATGGCTACACCTTC. Translation gives CAISQGVFYLNGYTF.

The V and J genes are TRBV6-5 and TRBJ2-3, with 15 bases matching TRBD2. Trimming at V came to 8 bases and at J to 0 bases, leaving 0 bases not matched to a gene. The CDR3 covers 15 residues. Per the germline V gene, CDR1 is MNHEY and CDR2 is SVGAGI. The CDR3 DNA reads as TGTGCCAGCGGGACTAGCGGGGGGAGCACAGATACGCAGTATTTT. As protein: CASGTSGGSTDTQYF.

The chain employs TRBV27 and TRBJ2-1; TRBD2 agrees at 8 bases. V trimming: 3 bases; J trimming: 9 bases; junction bases outside the gene matches: 10. The CDR3 runs to 15 residues. Germline-derived CDR1 and CDR2 are MNHEY and SMNVEV (reference sequence). The chain's CDR3 is CASSFGGEGPGEQFF. CDR3 bases: TGTGCCAGCAGTTTCGGGGGGGAGGGCCCAGGTGAGCAGTTCTTC.

J is TRBJ2-3 and V is TRBV9; D is possibly TRBD2 (5 bases). The germline V and J ends were trimmed by 1 base and 1 base, with 13 bases remaining between them. The CDR3 covers 16 residues. Germline-derived CDR1 and CDR2 are SGDLS and YYNGEE. CDR3 coding DNA: TGTGCCAGCAGCGTAACGGGTGGGCGGGGCACAGATACGCAGTATTTT. Its translation is CASSVTGGRGTDTQYF. Full variable domain (remainder filled in from reference TRBV9 and TRBJ2-3): DSGVTQTPKHLITATGQRVTLRCSPRSGDLSVYWYQQSLDQGLQFLIQYYNGEERAKGNILERFSAQQFPDLHSELNLSSLELGDSALYFCASSVTGGRGTDTQYFGPGTRLTVL.

There are a few counts of this clone. CDR3 nucleotide sequence: TGTGCCACCAGCCGGGGGGGGAGCTATGGCTACACCTTC. Protein sequence: CATSRGGSYGYTF. The chain has TRBV15 and TRBJ1-2; D is perhaps TRBD1 (5 bases). Germline V gene data show CDR1 as LNHNV and CDR2 as YYDKDF (reference sequence). The CDR3 spans 13 residues. Trimming removed 5 bases at V and 4 bases at J, with 11 bases between.

V gene TRBV7-9 combines with J gene TRBJ1-1; the D gene is possibly TRBD1 (5 bases). The CDR3 has 15 amino acids. CDR1 SEHNR and CDR2 FQNEAQ come from the germline V gene (reference sequence). Trimming removed 4 bases at V and 5 bases at J, with 17 bases between. CDR3 coding DNA: TGTGCCAGCAGCTCGACTTCAGGGTTCCATACTGAAGCTTTCTTT. Residues: CASSSTSGFHTEAFF.

The chain carries TRBV7-9 and TRBJ2-7, with 12 nucleotides matching TRBD1. CDR3 length equals 14 residues. J lost 7 bases, V lost 5 bases, and 6 bases had no gene match. Germline V gene lookup returns CDR1 SEHNR and CDR2 FQNEAQ (reference sequence). CDR3 bases: TGTGCCAGCAGCACGGGACAGGGGGCTTCTGAGCAGTACTTC. The encoded protein is CASSTGQGASEQYF.

CDR3 sequence: CAWSPTPNYGYTF. CDR3 nucleotides: TGTGCCTGGAGCCCGACACCTAACTATGGCTACACCTTC. The chain combines TRBV30 with TRBJ1-2, with unresolved D. The V gene's germline CDR1 is GTSNPN and CDR2 SVGIG (reference sequence). The CDR3 extends over 13 amino acids. Trimming took 3 bases from V and 0 from J, leaving 8 bases between them. The whole variable domain, remainder taken from reference TRBV30 and TRBJ1-2, is SQTIHQWPATLVQPVGSPLSLECTVEGTSNPNLYWYRQAAGRGLQLLFYSVGIGQISSEVPQNLSASRPQDRQFILSSKKLLLSDSGFYLCAWSPTPNYGYTFGSGTRLTVV.

The V gene is TRBV25-1, the J gene TRBJ2-1; D perhaps matches TRBD1 (6 bases). The CDR3 spans 13 residues. The germline V gene encodes CDR1 MGHDK and CDR2 SYGVNS. The ends were cut back, 8 bases at V and 2 bases at J, with 10 bases in the middle. The CDR3 sequence: CASGQSPYNEQFF. CDR3 in DNA: TGTGCCAGCGGACAGAGCCCCTACAATGAGCAGTTCTTC.

The chain links TRBV19 to TRBJ2-2, with TRBD2 matching 8 bases. Trimming took 3 bases from V and 9 from J; bases not matched to a gene: 6. This CDR3 has 14 residues. In germline, CDR1 is LNHDA, CDR2 SQIVND (reference sequence). CDR3 bases: TGTGCCAGTAGTATGGCTAGCGGGTTTAGGGAGCTGTTTTTT. Translating it yields CASSMASGFRELFF. The entire variable domain, with the rest obtained from reference TRBV19 and TRBJ2-2, is as follows: DGGITQSPKYLFRKEGQNVTLSCEQNLNHDAMYWYRQDPGQGLRLIYYSQIVNDFQKGDIAEGYSVSREKKESFPLTVTSAQKNPTAFYLCASSMASGFRELFFGEGSRLTVL.

The V call is TRBV4-2, the J call TRBJ2-2, with a weak D call TRBD2 (7 bases). This CDR3 has 15 residues. CDR1 LGHNA and CDR2 YNFKEQ come from the germline V gene. V lost 1 base to trimming and J lost 6 bases, with 12 bases between them. CDR3 sequence (DNA): TGTGCCAGCAGCCAAGGGGAGGGGGAGGCCGGGGAGCTGTTTTTT. Encoded protein: CASSQGEGEAGELFF.

The chain recombines TRBV5-1 with TRBJ2-3; TRBD2 matches at 11 bases. The germline CDR1 and CDR2 sequences are SGHRS and YFSETQ. V was pared by 1 base and J by 3 bases, with 10 bases of the junction left unmatched. The CDR3 is 18 residues long. CDR3 DNA: TGCGCCAGCAGCTTGCCGCGTGGGGGGACTAGCGGAACAGATACGCAGTATTTT. Its translation is CASSLPRGGTSGTDTQYF.

The sample holds a few counts of this clone. The rearrangement uses TRBV4-2 and TRBJ1-4; D is perhaps TRBD1 (6 bases). V was clipped by 11 bases and J by 3 bases, with 16 bases between them. Germline CDR1 is LGHNA and CDR2 is YNFKEQ. The CDR3 totals 14 residues. The CDR3 coding sequence is TGTGCCGCCCGACGGGGGGGCCCTAATGAAAAACTGTTTTTT. As protein: CAARRGGPNEKLFF.

V usage is TRBV11-2 and J usage is TRBJ2-2; D possibly corresponds to TRBD2 (5 bases). This CDR3 contains 16 residues. Germline CDR1 and CDR2: SGHAT and FQNNGV. V gave up 3 bases and J gave up 0 bases, with 11 bases separating them. The CDR3 bases are TGTGCCAGCAGCTTGAGGGAATACGCGAACACCGGGGAGCTGTTTTTT. Translation: CASSLREYANTGELFF.

The chain joins TRBV7-8 to TRBJ2-1, with a weak D call TRBD2 (5 bases). This CDR3 is built from 14 residues. CDR1 SGHVS and CDR2 FQNEAQ come from the germline V gene. V gave up 2 bases and J gave up 8 bases, with 13 bases separating them. Here the CDR3 DNA reads TGTGCCAGCAGCTTAAGAGAGGGAAGGGATGAGCAGTTCTTC. Protein sequence: CASSLREGRDEQFF. Using reference TRBV7-8 and TRBJ2-1 for the parts outside the CDR3, the full variable domain is GAGVSQSPRYKVAKRGQDVALRCDPISGHVSLFWYQQALGQGPEFLTYFQNEAQLDKSGLPSDRFFAERPEGSVSTLKIQRTQQEDSAVYLCASSLREGRDEQFFGPGTRLTVL.

The DNA of the CDR3 is TGCGCCAGCAGCTTGGCAATCGGGGGGCGGACAGATACGCAGTATTTT. Amino acid sequence: CASSLAIGGRTDTQYF. The V gene is TRBV5-1, the J gene TRBJ2-3; perhaps TRBD2 as D (7 bases). Per the germline V gene, CDR1 is SGHRS and CDR2 is YFSETQ. The CDR3 totals 16 residues. The V end was cut by 0 bases, the J end by 3 bases, with 14 bases between.

The chain has TRBV28 and TRBJ2-7; 8 bases match TRBD2. Trimming at V came to 5 bases and at J to 2 bases, leaving 5 bases not matched to a gene. CDR3 length equals 14 residues. Germline V gene sequence: CDR1 MDHEN, CDR2 SYDVKM. The chain's CDR3 is CASSRTGLAYEQYF. In DNA, the CDR3 is TGTGCCAGCAGTAGAACGGGACTAGCCTACGAGCAGTACTTC.

This clone was counted between two and nine times. The CDR3: CASSIVWGPNEQYF. CDR3 DNA: TGTGCCAGTAGTATAGTTTGGGGGCCGAACGAGCAGTACTTC. The chain links TRBV19 to TRBJ2-7; tentatively, D is TRBD1 (6 bases). The CDR3 spans 14 residues. Germline-derived CDR1 and CDR2 are LNHDA and SQIVND (reference sequence). Trimming took off 1 base at V and 5 bases at J, with 12 bases between the two ends.

The chain recombines TRBV10-3 with TRBJ1-1; the match to TRBD1 covers 9 bases. The CDR3 loop spans 11 amino acids. Trimming at V came to 6 bases and at J to 8 bases, leaving 1 base not matched to a gene. Germline loops: CDR1 ENHRY, CDR2 SYGVKD. The CDR3 coding sequence is TGTGCCATCAGGGGGACAGGGGAAGCTTTCTTT. Its protein product is CAIRGTGEAFF.

The chain's CDR3 is CASSYPTGTGIHEQYF. CDR3 DNA sequence: TGTGCCAGCAGTTACCCAACCGGGACAGGGATACACGAGCAGTACTTC. The V gene is TRBV6-5, the J gene TRBJ2-7; 9 bases map to TRBD1. Germline V gives CDR1 MNHEY, CDR2 SVGAGI. V shed 2 bases and J 5 bases; nucleotides not matched to a gene: 10. The CDR3 consists of 16 residues.

This clone appeared once. V gene TRBV2 combines with J gene TRBJ2-1; 8 positions agree with TRBD2. Germline assignment: CDR1 SNHLY and CDR2 FYNNEI. V was clipped by 2 bases and J by 0 bases; unmatched bases: 3. The CDR3 runs 16 residues. The CDR3: CASSETSGSSYNEQFF. In nucleotides, the CDR3 is TGTGCCAGCAGTGAAACAAGCGGGAGCTCCTACAATGAGCAGTTCTTC.

This clone was found once. The CDR3 DNA reads TGTGCCAGCAGTGCCTATAAGACCACTACGGGAAACACCATATATTTT. Protein product: CASSAYKTTTGNTIYF. This chain connects TRBV25-1 to TRBJ1-3; D gene ambiguous. V was pared by 4 bases and J by 4 bases, with 17 bases between. There are 16 residues in the CDR3. Per germline, CDR1 MGHDK and CDR2 SYGVNS.

J is TRBJ2-7 and V is TRBV27; the match to TRBD1 covers 7 bases. CDR1 is MNHEY, CDR2 SMNVEV, per germline (reference sequence). CDR3 length equals 16 residues. V dropped 5 bases and J dropped 0; count of bases not matched to a gene: 10. The CDR3 DNA reads as TGTGCCAGCAGTCCGATGGACAGGTTTCGCTCCTACGAGCAGTACTTC. It translates to CASSPMDRFRSYEQYF.

V usage is TRBV15 and J usage is TRBJ1-1, with a possible D match to TRBD1 (6 bases). The CDR3 covers 16 residues. Germline values: CDR1 LNHNV, CDR2 YYDKDF (reference sequence). Trimming took off 1 base at V and 11 bases at J, with 23 bases between the two ends. CDR3 residues: CATSRGGGLNRARAFF. The DNA for the CDR3 is TGTGCCACCAGCAGAGGTGGGGGATTAAACAGGGCGCGGGCTTTCTTT.

On this clone itself: The sample holds other DNA sequences that translate to the same CDR3. V usage is TRBV6-1 and J usage is TRBJ1-6, with D possibly TRBD1 on 5 matching bases. Between the trimmed V and J ends, which lost 1 base and 9 bases, there was a span of 13 bases. The CDR3 covers 15 residues. Germline V gives CDR1 MNHNS, CDR2 SASEGT. CDR3 protein: CASSEVGREGSPLHF. The DNA of the CDR3 is TGTGCCAGCAGTGAAGTCGGCAGGGAGGGTTCACCCCTCCACTTT.

This chain connects TRBV7-9 to TRBJ2-7, with TRBD1 matching over 9 bases. CDR3 length: 18 residues. With 4 bases clipped from V and 5 bases from J, the junction kept 18 bases outside the gene matches. The germline V gene encodes CDR1 SEHNR and CDR2 FQNEAQ (reference sequence). This CDR3 is CASSSTPIPGTGYHEQYF. CDR3 sequence (DNA): TGTGCCAGCAGCTCCACCCCAATTCCGGGGACAGGGTACCACGAGCAGTACTTC.

The chain has TRBV9 and TRBJ2-1, with a possible D match to TRBD2 (5 bases). There are 17 residues in the CDR3. The V gene's germline CDR1 is SGDLS and CDR2 YYNGEE. The ends were cut back, 0 bases at V and 0 bases at J, with 13 bases in the middle. CDR3 sequence: CASSVGSGMSSYNEQFF. CDR3 DNA sequence: TGTGCCAGCAGCGTAGGGTCGGGAATGAGCTCCTACAATGAGCAGTTCTTC.